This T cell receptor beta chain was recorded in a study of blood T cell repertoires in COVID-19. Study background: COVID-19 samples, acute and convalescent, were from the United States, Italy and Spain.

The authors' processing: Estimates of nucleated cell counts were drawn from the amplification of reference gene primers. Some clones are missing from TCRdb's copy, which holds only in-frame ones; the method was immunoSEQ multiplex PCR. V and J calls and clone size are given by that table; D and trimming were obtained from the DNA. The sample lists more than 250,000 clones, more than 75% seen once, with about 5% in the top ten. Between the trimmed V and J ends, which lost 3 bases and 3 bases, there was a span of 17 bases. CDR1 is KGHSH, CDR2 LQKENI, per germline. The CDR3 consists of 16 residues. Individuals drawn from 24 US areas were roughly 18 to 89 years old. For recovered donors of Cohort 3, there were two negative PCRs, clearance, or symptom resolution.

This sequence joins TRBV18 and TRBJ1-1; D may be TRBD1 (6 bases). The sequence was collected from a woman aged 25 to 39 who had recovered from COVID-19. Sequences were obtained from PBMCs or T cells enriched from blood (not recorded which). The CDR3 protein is CASSPELGEGDTEAFF. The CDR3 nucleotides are TGTGCCAGCTCACCCGAGTTAGGGGAGGGGGACACTGAAGCTTTCTTT.